The 5 T cell receptor beta chains in this list originate from one sample, sequenced in a study of vaccination effects on CD4 cells after COVID-19. Sequencing followed a ViraFEST assay step that expanded antigen-specific CD4+ T cells with viral peptide pools. After less than 11 days in culture, the CD4+ T cells were isolated. Participants were vaccinated with two doses of either the BNT162b2 or mRNA-1273 vaccine. Sequencing used immunoSEQ multiplex PCR; TCRdb keeps in-frame clones, though not all of them. The sample consists of tens of thousands of clones, around three quarters of them appearing once. For these receptors, no antigen is known. This material consisted of CD4+ T cells from PBMCs cultured with HCoV-229E spike peptides, taken after COVID-19 vaccination. These receptors came from a human donor who received a COVID-19 vaccine.

Points on this clone: The sample contains more than one DNA sequence encoding this CDR3. CDR3 amino acids: CASSPNGDTQYF. The CDR3 DNA reads TGTGCCAGCTCCCCAAATGGAGATACGCAGTATTTT. This chain uses TRBV18 with TRBJ2-3; D is ambiguous. The CDR3 is 12 residues long. Germline CDR1 and CDR2: KGHSH and LQKENI. V lost 6 bases and J 5 bases, leaving 9 bases between the germline ends.

This sequence joins TRBV6-5 and TRBJ2-5; 7 bases fit TRBD1. V dropped 0 bases and J dropped 2; count of bases not matched to a gene: 6. This CDR3 is 16 amino acids long. Germline CDR1 and CDR2: MNHEY and SVGAGI. This CDR3 is CASSYSGTAKQETQYF. The CDR3 region has the DNA TGTGCCAGCAGTTACTCCGGGACAGCAAAACAAGAGACCCAGTACTTC.

The V call is TRBV2, the J call TRBJ2-5; D may be TRBD2 (5 bases). V was clipped by 8 bases and J by 4 bases, with 11 bases between them. This CDR3 contains 12 residues. Germline V lookup: CDR1 SNHLY, CDR2 FYNNEI. CDR3 bases: TGTGCCAGCTCACTAGGTCGAGAGACCCAGTACTTC. It yields the protein CASSLGRETQYF.

The CDR3 sequence is CASSQVNRARYNYGYTF. In DNA, the CDR3 is TGTGCCAGCAGCCAAGTGAATCGGGCACGATACAACTATGGCTACACCTTC. The chain employs TRBV3-1 (or the pseudogene TRBV3-2) and TRBJ1-2; D gene unclear. This CDR3 has 17 residues. Germline V gene lookup returns CDR1 LGHDT and CDR2 YNNKEL (reference sequence). Trimming removed 1 base at V and 2 bases at J, with 17 bases between.

This clone has a handful of counts. The chain joins TRBV10-3 to TRBJ2-2; D is perhaps TRBD2 (6 bases). The length of the CDR3 is 16 residues. Trimming pared 10 bases from V and 1 base from J, leaving 19 bases between. Germline V gene lookup returns CDR1 ENHRY and CDR2 SYGVKD. The CDR3 region has the DNA TGTGCCACCGCGGGACCGTCAAAGGGGAACACCGGGGAGCTGTTTTTT. This gives the protein CATAGPSKGNTGELFF.